This is a list of T cell receptor beta chains from one sample in a study of blood T cell repertoires in COVID-19. Data came from immunoSEQ multiplex PCR; TCRdb stores just in-frame clones and leaves some out. The sample lists about 140,000 clones, about 88% occurring once. The sample was peripheral blood. Receptor source: a human donor in a cohort sampled during active COVID-19. Both conserved end residues are part of each CDR3. The D gene is left open where the match is weak. Size is stated for part of the rows, as once, few or many counts, or as a class when the clone is expanded.

TRBD2	TRBV2	TRBJ2-2	19	.	TGTGCCAGCCGACCCCCAACCGGACTAGCGGGGGGGCGGAGCGGGGAGCTGTTTTTT	CASRPPTGLAGGRSGELFF
TRBD1	TRBV5-6	TRBJ1-5	16	.	TGTGCCAGCAGCTTCTGGACAGGATATAGCAATCAGCCCCAGCATTTT	CASSFWTGYSNQPQHF
.	TRBV6-2/TRBV6-3	TRBJ2-5	15	.	TGTGCCAGCAGTCCGACAGGAATCGGCGGAGAGACCCAGTACTTC	CASSPTGIGGETQYF
.	TRBV24-1	TRBJ2-1	14	.	TGTGCCACCCGTCAGGGCAGAAGACACAATGAGCAGTTCTTC	CATRQGRRHNEQFF
TRBD1	TRBV5-1	TRBJ2-7	14	.	TGCGCCAGCAGCCCGTCCGGGACAGGGGAGAAGCAGTACTTC	CASSPSGTGEKQYF
TRBD2	TRBV2	TRBJ2-5	14	.	TGTGCCAGCACTCTGACTAGCGGGGTTGGGACCCAGTACTTC	CASTLTSGVGTQYF
.	TRBV28	TRBJ1-2	15	.	TGTGCCAGCACCGCCATGAGGGGCGGGGGGTATGGCTACACCTTC	CASTAMRGGGYGYTF
.	TRBV7-2	TRBJ2-5	13	.	TGTGCCAGCAGCAGTTTGCGGGGAGAGACCCAGTACTTC	CASSSLRGETQYF
TRBD1	TRBV7-9	TRBJ2-2	16	.	TGTGCCAGCAGCTCCGCGGGACAGGGGCGGGACGGGGAGCTGTTTTTT	CASSSAGQGRDGELFF
.	TRBV6-2/TRBV6-3	TRBJ1-1	12	.	TGTGCCAGCAGTTACGTGGCGGCTGAAGCTTTCTTT	CASSYVAAEAFF
TRBD1	TRBV13	TRBJ1-3	19	.	TGTGCCAGCAGCTCGGGACAGGGGGCGAATAAGCGACTTGGAAACACCATATATTTT	CASSSGQGANKRLGNTIYF
.	TRBV6-5	TRBJ2-1	14	.	TGTGCCAGCAGTTCCCTACTAGGGAACAATGAGCAGTTCTTC	CASSSLLGNNEQFF
TRBD1	TRBV28	TRBJ2-1	19	.	TGTGCCAGCAGTACGACGGGACAGGGGCCTAGCGGCTCCTACAATGAGCAGTTCTTC	CASSTTGQGPSGSYNEQFF
.	TRBV5-4	TRBJ2-1	13	.	TGTGCCAGCAGCTTGGGCCAGGCCAATGAGCAGTTCTTC	CASSLGQANEQFF
.	TRBV5-4	TRBJ2-5	14	.	TGTGCCAGCAGCTTATGGCGGCAACAAGAGACCCAGTACTTC	CASSLWRQQETQYF
.	TRBV2	TRBJ2-1	12	.	TGTGCCAGCAGTCCATCCCACAATGAGCAGTTCTTC	CASSPSHNEQFF
TRBD2	TRBV6-4	TRBJ2-2	17	.	TGTGCCAGCAGTGCAGTCCCCTTTGAGGCTAGCGGGCGGGAGCTGTTTTTT	CASSAVPFEASGRELFF
TRBD1	TRBV28	TRBJ2-7	16	.	TGTGCCAGCAGTCCACCTTCGACAGGGTGGCGGTACGAGCAGTACTTC	CASSPPSTGWRYEQYF
.	TRBV28	TRBJ2-3	17	.	TGTGCCAGCAGTTTCCTCCCCCGGGGGGCTCGCGCAGATACGCAGTATTTT	CASSFLPRGARADTQYF
.	TRBV7-2	TRBJ1-2	13	.	TGTGCCAGCAGCTTAGACAGTTATTATGGCTACACCTTC	CASSLDSYYGYTF
TRBD2	TRBV9	TRBJ2-5	16	.	TGTGCCAGCAGCGTAGGGCCTAGCGGGAGGCCAGAGACCCAGTACTTC	CASSVGPSGRPETQYF
.	TRBV6-1	TRBJ1-1	14	.	TGTGCCAGCAGTGAAAGACCGGCGGGCACTGAAGCTTTCTTT	CASSERPAGTEAFF
TRBD1	TRBV2	TRBJ2-3	15	.	TGTGCCAGCAGACGTCCCGGGACAGGGGGGAATACGCAGTATTTT	CASRRPGTGGNTQYF
TRBD2	TRBV5-1	TRBJ2-7	15	.	TGCGCCAGCAGCTCGGGGGGTAGCGGGGCCTACGAGCAGTACTTC	CASSSGGSGAYEQYF
TRBD1	TRBV2	TRBJ2-3	14	.	TGTGCCAGCAGGACAGGGGGAACCACAGATACGCAGTATTTT	CASRTGGTTDTQYF
.	TRBV2	TRBJ2-5	17	.	TGTGCCAGCAGTGAAAAAGCACTAGCTCTCGACAAAGAGACCCAGTACTTC	CASSEKALALDKETQYF
TRBD1	TRBV2	TRBJ1-6	18	.	TGTGCCAGCAGAGCTAACTCACAGGGGCTGATCTATAATTCACCCCTCCACTTT	CASRANSQGLIYNSPLHF
TRBD1	TRBV10-3	TRBJ1-2	16	.	TGTGCCATCAGTGAACTAAGGGGGCAGAATAACTATGGCTACACCTTC	CAISELRGQNNYGYTF
TRBD1	TRBV5-5	TRBJ2-4	15	.	TGTGCCAGCAGCTACGGGGACAGGGGCAAAAACATTCAGTACTTC	CASSYGDRGKNIQYF
TRBD2	TRBV4-1	TRBJ2-1	15	.	TGCGCCAGCAGCCTAGCTAGCGGGCGTTACAATGAGCAGTTCTTC	CASSLASGRYNEQFF
.	TRBV2	TRBJ2-3	14	.	TGTGCCAGCAACGAAGAGACTAGTATCCCTACGCAGTATTTT	CASNEETSIPTQYF
.	TRBV28	TRBJ2-7	11	.	TGTGCCAGCAATTTAGGACTGTCGCAGTACTTC	CASNLGLSQYF
TRBD2	TRBV27	TRBJ2-7	15	.	TGTGCCAGCAGTTTGGGGCCGGCGGGAGCCTACGAGCAGTACTTC	CASSLGPAGAYEQYF
.	TRBV27	TRBJ1-1	14	once	TGTGCCAGCAGTTTATTATCCGGGAACACTGAAGCTTTCTTT	CASSLLSGNTEAFF
.	TRBV15	TRBJ1-4	15	.	TGTGCCACCAGCAGAGATGGCCGGCCGGGTGAAAAACTGTTTTTT	CATSRDGRPGEKLFF
TRBD2	TRBV30	TRBJ2-5	14	.	TGTGCCTGGAGTAAGGGTAGCGGGAGGGAGACCCAGTACTTC	CAWSKGSGRETQYF
TRBD1	TRBV9	TRBJ2-7	15	.	TGTGCCAGCAGCGAAACCGGGACAGCCTCCTACGAGCAGTACTTC	CASSETGTASYEQYF
.	TRBV6-1	TRBJ2-2	18	.	TGTGCCAGCAGTGAACTCGGAGGTGCCAGTGGAGCCACCGGGGAGCTGTTTTTT	CASSELGGASGATGELFF
.	TRBV5-5	TRBJ2-1	20	.	TGTGCCAGCAGCTTAACCGGGACACAACTTATCCTTAGCTCCTACAATGAGCAGTTCTTC	CASSLTGTQLILSSYNEQFF
TRBD2	TRBV4-1	TRBJ2-1	15	.	TGCGCCAGCAGTCGGCAGGAACGGGGGGGGGATGAGCAGTTCTTC	CASSRQERGGDEQFF
TRBD1	TRBV24-1	TRBJ2-3	14	few	TGTGCCACCGCTGGGACAGGGAGCACAGATACGCAGTATTTT	CATAGTGSTDTQYF
.	TRBV28	TRBJ2-1	18	.	TGTGCCAGCAGTTTATCGGGCGGGACAGCCAGCTCCTACAATGAGCAGTTCTTC	CASSLSGGTASSYNEQFF
TRBD2	TRBV24-1	TRBJ2-1	21	.	TGTGCCACCAGCGCTGGGGGAGCGGGACTAGCGGGGGGCAGCTCCTACAATGAGCAGTTCTTC	CATSAGGAGLAGGSSYNEQFF
.	TRBV2	TRBJ1-5	15	.	TGTGCCAGCAGCACAGGGATTCGGGGCAATCAGCCCCAGCATTTT	CASSTGIRGNQPQHF